This TCR beta chain was obtained from a study of blood T cell repertoires in COVID-19. At the level of the study: Both acute and convalescent COVID-19 samples were obtained from the United States, Italy and Spain.

The ends were cut back, 4 bases at V and 0 bases at J, with 16 bases in the middle. There are 16 residues in the CDR3. Germline V gene data show CDR1 as SGHRS and CDR2 as YFSETQ. Original methodology: Counts of nucleated cells, estimated from reference gene primer amplification, were obtained. Data came from immunoSEQ multiplex PCR; TCRdb stores just in-frame clones and leaves some out. V and J calls and clone size are given by that table; D and trimming were obtained from the DNA. In the table there are just over 300,000 clones, just over 85% of which are singletons. This sequence originates from a man aged 25-40 years who had recovered from COVID-19. The chain carries TRBV5-1 and TRBJ1-1; possibly TRBD1 for D (6 bases). Specimen: PBMCs or T cells enriched from blood (not recorded which). DNA of the CDR3: TGCGCCAGCAGCCCCCCGCGTGACAGGATGAACACTGAAGCTTTCTTT. This encodes CASSPPRDRMNTEAFF.